Listed here is a single T cell receptor (beta chain). This clonotype was recorded a few times. Its antigen target is currently unknown. No much larger clonotype is one base removed from it; base qualities were not supplied. To prepare the library, 5' RACE was applied. Sequenced on an Illumina HiSeq 2500. The second PCR ran for roughly 6 to 11 cycles and used a J-beta primer mix along with a sample-barcoded 5' primer. A unique molecular identifier was introduced onto each TCR beta cDNA molecule by a template-switch 5' adaptor carrying 12 random nucleotides. Each sample yielded at least 2.5 million CDR3-containing paired-end reads. All of the RNA was converted into first-strand cDNA using the Mint cDNA synthesis kit, with a TRBC-specific oligonucleotide serving as the primer. Following uracil-DNA glycosylase treatment, all cDNA underwent a first 18-cycle PCR with the universal primers M1SS and BC2_uni_R. In the source study's methods: Normalization of each sample was performed by random selection of 1 million high-quality reads, each carrying a distinct molecular identifier. Instead of being binned into consensus sequences, reads that shared molecular identifiers were thrown out. MiTCR, run with a Q25 quality threshold and the strictest error-elimination algorithm, handled CDR3 identification, clonotype clustering and error correction. Lower-bound total TCR beta diversity was estimated with a nonparametric unseen species model using Euler transformation. The public reads were quality trimmed at Q25 with fastp and then assembled into clones with MiXCR by TCRdb, keeping productive beta chains. Rows are combined by CDR3 protein, so each entry shows the most common genes and DNA. TCRdb, not the authors, supplied the V and J calls. Counted in this sample were roughly 1.4 million distinct CDR3 sequences; 55% to 75% of them appeared once. 6.7% of the sample comes from the top ten.

The 39 donors, aged about 6 to 95 years, were systemically healthy Caucasian individuals from Russia. Each donor gave 8.5 to 10 milliliters of peripheral blood, collected into EDTA-treated Vacutainer tubes. PBMCs were isolated by Ficoll-Paque density-gradient centrifugation, with at least 7 million obtained per sample. Total RNA, at least 6 micrograms per sample, was extracted from PBMCs with Trizol reagent. The percentages of naive CD45RAhigh/CD27high T cells were determined by flow cytometry on a PBMC aliquot from every donor. From the cysteine up to the phenylalanine, the CDR3 has a length of 14 residues. The DNA shown is the 42-base CDR3, in frame from base 1. The germline V gene supplies CDR1 SQVTM and CDR2 ANQGSEA. V is cut by 4 bases and J by 4 bases, and the space between the germline ends is 16 bases. This entry belongs to a study of blood T cells in healthy people across ages (dated by TCRdb to about 2015). At the level of the whole study: In model experiments, roughly one uniquely barcoded TCR beta cDNA molecule per two T cells was captured by template switching. Donors of different ages were randomly distributed across sequencing lanes to avoid experimental bias. Four age groups were formed from the donors: young (average 16 years), middle-aged (around 40), aged (roughly 58) and long-lived (roughly 88). The study measured age-related changes in TCR beta repertoire diversity using deep sequencing normalized with unique cDNA molecular identifiers. Two additional independent replicas of 1 million unique cDNA reads from the same blood draw were analyzed for two donors (one aged 18 to 30 and one aged 80 or older). On the study overall, not on this receptor specifically: As age increased, observed TCR beta diversity per million T cells dropped in a roughly linear way, and a significant reduction was already evident by age 40. Donor CMV infection status was unknown, potentially confounding age-related changes in expanded clonotypes. Because profiling used bulk unsorted PBMCs, naive and antigen-experienced compartments could not be compared conclusively. Estimates of total diversity based on one million sequenced T cells were regarded as lower bounds and as underestimates. The percentage of naive T cells measured by flow cytometry correlated strongly with observed TCR beta diversity. Compared with the aged group, the long-lived group had more naive CD4+ T cells, fewer expanded clones and increased TCR diversity, suggesting age selection.

The chain couples TRBV29-1 to TRBJ1-1; no confident D gene assignment can be made. This sequence originates from a man aged 18 to 30 in good health. The source material was blood. The CDR3 protein is CSVAGETWVTEAFF. The sequenced DNA: TGCAGCGTTGCGGGAGAGACTTGGGTCACTGAAGCTTTCTTT.